This paragraph reports one T cell receptor (beta chain). Its matching antigen is unknown. The data originate from a study of OX40 agonist ivuxolimab in advanced cancers. Study background: Past anti-PD-1, anti-PD-L1 or anti-CTLA-4 therapy was accepted, and 35% to 45% had received some. Study results and caveats: Low normalized T-cell clonal expansion also characterized some of the nonresponders.

Clones were sequenced by immunoSEQ multiplex PCR, and TCRdb holds only the in-frame ones, with some missing. The sample lists 80,000 or so clones, 75% to 90% seen once, with around 2.1% in the top ten. The CDR3 is 12 residues long. Germline CDR1 is LNHDA and CDR2 is SQIVND (reference sequence). The V gene lost 4 bases and the J gene lost 2 bases, with 4 bases spanning the gap. The TCR originated in an adult with an advanced solid tumor such as melanoma, head and neck, liver or kidney cancer. V is TRBV19 and J is TRBJ2-3, with D unresolved. Here the sequenced sample was CD4+ or CD8+ T cells sorted from blood, taken in a trial of the OX40 agonist ivuxolimab. CDR3 amino acids: CASSTYTDTQYF. The CDR3 region has the DNA TGTGCCAGTAGTACCTACACAGATACGCAGTATTTT. Full variable domain (outside the CDR3, taken from reference TRBV19 and TRBJ2-3): DGGITQSPKYLFRKEGQNVTLSCEQNLNHDAMYWYRQDPGQGLRLIYYSQIVNDFQKGDIAEGYSVSREKKESFPLTVTSAQKNPTAFYLCASSTYTDTQYFGPGTRLTVL.